This T cell receptor (beta chain) was documented in a study of T cell responses to AZD1222 COVID-19 vaccine. General study points: Regions 160-218 and 743-854 held dominance among vaccine-associated CD4 TCRs, which spanned spike.

A note on this clone: Its antigen is unidentified.

Produced via immunoSEQ multiplex PCR; TCRdb's table is partial and in-frame only. The sample consists of 130,000 or so clones, around 90% of them appearing once. Germline V gene sequence: CDR1 SGDLS, CDR2 YYNGEE. This CDR3 is built from 15 residues. Trimming left V 1 base short and J 8 bases short, with 13 bases between. Sequencing was performed on peripheral blood, taken on day 0 of AZD1222 vaccination. The chain joins TRBV9 to TRBJ1-6; TRBD1 might be the D (5 bases). The TCR comes from an adult in good health. CDR3 amino acids: CASSVTGAADSPLHF. Written as DNA, the CDR3 is TGTGCCAGCAGCGTAACAGGAGCGGCCGATTCACCCCTCCACTTT.